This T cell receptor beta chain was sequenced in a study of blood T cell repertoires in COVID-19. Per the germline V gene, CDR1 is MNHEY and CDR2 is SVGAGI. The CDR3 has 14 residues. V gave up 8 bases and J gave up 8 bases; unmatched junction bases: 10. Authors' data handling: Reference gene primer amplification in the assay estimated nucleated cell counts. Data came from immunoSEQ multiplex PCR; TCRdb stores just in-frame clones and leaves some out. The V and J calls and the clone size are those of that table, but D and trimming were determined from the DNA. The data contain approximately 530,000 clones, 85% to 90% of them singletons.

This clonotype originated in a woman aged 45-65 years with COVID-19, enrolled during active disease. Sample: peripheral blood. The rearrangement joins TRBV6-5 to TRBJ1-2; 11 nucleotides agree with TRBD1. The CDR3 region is CASGYWTGGEGYTF. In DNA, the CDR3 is TGTGCCAGCGGGTATTGGACAGGGGGCGAAGGCTACACCTTC.